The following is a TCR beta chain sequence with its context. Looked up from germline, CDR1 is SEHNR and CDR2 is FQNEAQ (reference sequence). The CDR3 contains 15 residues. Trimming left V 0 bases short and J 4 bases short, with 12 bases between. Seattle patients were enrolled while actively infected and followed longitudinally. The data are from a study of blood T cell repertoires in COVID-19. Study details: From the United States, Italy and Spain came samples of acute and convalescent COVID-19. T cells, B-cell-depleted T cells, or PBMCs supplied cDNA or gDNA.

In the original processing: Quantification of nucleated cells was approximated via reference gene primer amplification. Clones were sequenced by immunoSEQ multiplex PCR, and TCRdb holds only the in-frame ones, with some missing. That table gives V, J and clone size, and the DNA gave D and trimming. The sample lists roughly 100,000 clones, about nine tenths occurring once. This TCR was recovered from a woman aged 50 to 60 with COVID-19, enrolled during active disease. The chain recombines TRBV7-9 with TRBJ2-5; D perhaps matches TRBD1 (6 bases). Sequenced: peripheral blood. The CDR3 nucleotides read TGTGCCAGCAGCTTAGCGTCGGGCAGGGGAGAGACCCAGTACTTC. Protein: CASSLASGRGETQYF. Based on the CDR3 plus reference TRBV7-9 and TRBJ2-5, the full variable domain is DTGVSQNPRHKITKRGQNVTFRCDPISEHNRLYWYRQTLGQGPEFLTYFQNEAQLEKSRLLSDRFSAERPKGSFSTLEIQRTEQGDSAMYLCASSLASGRGETQYFGPGTRLLVL.